These 9 T cell receptor beta chains came from one sample sequenced in a study of response to subunit inactivated influenza vaccine. Using its own MiXCR run on the RT-PCR reads, TCRdb lists one record per CDR3 protein. The data show about 180,000 distinct CDR3 sequences, with about 9% seen just once and roughly 10% held by the top ten. This material consisted of non-naive T cells sorted from PBMCs, taken on the day of vaccination. These TCRs come from a man in his fifties or sixties who received an inactivated influenza vaccine.

This clonotype was found a few times. The V and J genes are TRBV14 and TRBJ1-1; D uncertain. The CDR3 runs to 15 residues. V lost 1 base, J lost 2 bases, and 11 bases lay in between. CDR1 and CDR2 from the germline V gene are SGHDN and FVKESK. Here the CDR3 reads CASSQAVPRNTEAFF. For the CDR3, the DNA is TGTGCCAGCAGCCAAGCCGTTCCGCGAAACACTGAAGCTTTCTTT.

About this clonotype itself: At one boundary the junction diverges from the germline segment, which might be a read error. The chain carries TRBV7-2 and TRBJ2-7; D ambiguous. Per germline, CDR1 SGHTA and CDR2 FQGNSA. There are 15 residues in the CDR3. The CDR3 region has the DNA TGTGCCAGCAGCCGCGGCCGCCAGCCCTCCTACGAGCAGCACTTC. This sequence encodes CASSRGRQPSYEQHF.

At least ten counts were recorded for this clonotype. The V gene is TRBV4-3, the J gene TRBJ2-7, with D possibly TRBD1 on 5 matching bases. Per germline, CDR1 LGHNA and CDR2 YSLEER. V was cut by 0 bases and J by 6 bases, with 9 bases left in between. The CDR3 contains 13 residues. CDR3 region: CASSQDLQGEQYF. The CDR3 DNA reads TGCGCCAGCAGCCAAGATCTGCAGGGCGAGCAGTACTTC.

V usage is TRBV18 and J usage is TRBJ2-2; TRBD1 matches at 8 bases. J was trimmed by 4 bases and V by 2 bases; bases with no gene match: 3. Germline values: CDR1 KGHSH, CDR2 LQKENI. The CDR3 runs to 15 residues. CDR3 in DNA: TGTGCCAGCTCACCAGGGACAGGAAGCACCGGGGAGCTGTTTTTT. It translates to CASSPGTGSTGELFF.

This clonotype was detected only a few times. V is TRBV20-1 and J is TRBJ2-1; TRBD1 matches at 7 bases. The CDR3 consists of 15 residues. Germline V gives CDR1 DFQATT, CDR2 SNEGSKA (reference sequence). Trimming removed 1 base from V and 7 bases from J; junction bases left unmatched: 10. The CDR3 nucleotides read TGCAGTGCTAGAGGCCCCCTGACAGGGAGTAATGAGCAGTTCTTC. Residues: CSARGPLTGSNEQFF.

This clonotype has a handful of counts. The chain links TRBV5-1 to TRBJ2-3, with TRBD2 identical over 9 bases. The CDR3 runs to 15 residues. V dropped 3 bases and J dropped 6; count of bases not matched to a gene: 8. Germline lookup yields CDR1 SGHRS and CDR2 YFSETQ. The CDR3 is CASSSDGTSSDTQYF. CDR3 DNA sequence: TGCGCCAGCAGCTCGGATGGGACTAGCTCCGATACGCAGTATTTT.

This clonotype showed up just a few times. The chain combines TRBV2 with TRBJ1-1, with D possibly being TRBD1 (5 bases). V lost 7 bases and J 0 bases, leaving 15 bases between the germline ends. The CDR3 covers 15 residues. The germline V gene has CDR1 SNHLY and CDR2 FYNNEI. CDR3 DNA: TGTGCCAGCAACTTCCAGGGACTAATGAACACTGAAGCTTTCTTT. Its translation is CASNFQGLMNTEAFF.

The rearrangement joins TRBV25-1 to TRBJ1-1, with D maybe TRBD1 (5 bases). Germline V gene data show CDR1 as MGHDK and CDR2 as SYGVNS. Trimming pared 4 bases from V and 2 bases from J, leaving 17 bases between. This CDR3 spans 16 amino acids. In DNA form, the CDR3 reads TGTGCCAGCAGTGCGCAGCCGGGACGCGGAAACACTGAAGCTTTCTTT. This codes for CASSAQPGRGNTEAFF. Full variable domain (missing parts from reference TRBV25-1 and TRBJ1-1): EADIYQTPRYLVIGTGKKITLECSQTMGHDKMYWYQQDPGMELHLIHYSYGVNSTEKGDLSSESTVSRIRTEHFPLTLESARPSHTSQYLCASSAQPGRGNTEAFFGQGTRLTVV.

The CDR3, as DNA: TGTGCCATCAGTTCTCGTCGGACAGGGGGCTCTGGGGCCAACGTCCTGACTTTC. Translated, it gives CAISSRRTGGSGANVLTF. The V gene is TRBV10-3, the J gene TRBJ2-6; 10 nucleotides match TRBD1. Trimming cost V 5 bases and J 0 bases; bases outside gene matches: 7. CDR1 and CDR2 (germline): ENHRY, SYGVKD. CDR3 length equals 18 residues.